This T cell receptor beta chain was obtained from a study of cytomegalovirus exposure and HLA in healthy donors. CDR3 length: 19 amino acids. The germline V gene encodes CDR1 SGHDT and CDR2 YYEEEE. Trimming cost V 4 bases and J 0 bases, with 23 bases left between them. A multiplex PCR was run with 60 Vbeta primers and 13 Jbeta primers. Clones were sequenced by immunoSEQ multiplex PCR, and TCRdb holds only the in-frame ones, with some missing. The sample lists 150,000 to 200,000 clones, 84% seen once, with approximately 0.26% in the top ten. This clone was picked up one time. Its target is not known. Whole-study results and caveats: In a later analysis, at a false discovery rate of 0.05, about 17,000 TCR beta sequences matched HLA alleles.

Sample: PBMCs. This receptor was identified in a boy aged 5-17 years in good health and CMV-seronegative. The chain joins TRBV5-6 to TRBJ1-3; no definite D call. DNA for the CDR3: TGTGCCAGCAGCCTAGCGGCCCTGAGGCGTTCAATCTCTGGAAACACCATATATTTT. It specifies CASSLAALRRSISGNTIYF.